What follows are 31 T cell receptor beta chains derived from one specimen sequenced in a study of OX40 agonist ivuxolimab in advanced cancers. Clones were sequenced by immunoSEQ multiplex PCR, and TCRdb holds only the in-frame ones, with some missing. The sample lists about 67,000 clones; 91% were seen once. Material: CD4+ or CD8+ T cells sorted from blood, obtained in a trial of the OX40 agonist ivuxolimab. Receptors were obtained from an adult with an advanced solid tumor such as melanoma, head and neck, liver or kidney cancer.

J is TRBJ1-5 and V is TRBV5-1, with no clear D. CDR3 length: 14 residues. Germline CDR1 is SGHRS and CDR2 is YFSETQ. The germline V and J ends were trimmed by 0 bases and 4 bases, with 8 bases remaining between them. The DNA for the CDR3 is TGCGCCAGCAGCTTGGGCGGGGAGAATCAGCCCCAGCATTTT. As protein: CASSLGGENQPQHF.

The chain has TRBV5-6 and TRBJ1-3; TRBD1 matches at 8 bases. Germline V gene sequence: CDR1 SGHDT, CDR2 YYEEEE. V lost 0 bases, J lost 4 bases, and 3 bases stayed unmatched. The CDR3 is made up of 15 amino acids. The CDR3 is CASSLVTGVGNTIYF. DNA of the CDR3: TGTGCCAGCAGCTTGGTGACAGGGGTAGGAAACACCATATATTTT.

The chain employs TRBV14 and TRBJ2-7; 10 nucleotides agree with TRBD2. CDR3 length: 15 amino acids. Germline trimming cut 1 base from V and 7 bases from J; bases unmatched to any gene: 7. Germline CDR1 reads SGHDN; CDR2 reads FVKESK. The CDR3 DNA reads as TGTGCCAGCAGCCAAGTCCTAGCGGGAGAGGGTGAGCAGTACTTC. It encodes CASSQVLAGEGEQYF.

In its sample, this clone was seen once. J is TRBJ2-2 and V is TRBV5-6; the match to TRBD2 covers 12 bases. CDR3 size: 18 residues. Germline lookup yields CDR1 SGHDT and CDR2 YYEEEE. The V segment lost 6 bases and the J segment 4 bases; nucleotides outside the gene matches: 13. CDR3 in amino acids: CASTLGFLAGGRTGELFF. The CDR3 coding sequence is TGTGCCAGCACCCTGGGGTTTCTAGCGGGAGGGCGCACCGGGGAGCTGTTTTTT.

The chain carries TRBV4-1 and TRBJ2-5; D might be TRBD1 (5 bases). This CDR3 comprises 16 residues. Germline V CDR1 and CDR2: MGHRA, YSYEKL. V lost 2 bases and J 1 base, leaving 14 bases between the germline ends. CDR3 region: CASSQNLLDSQETQYF. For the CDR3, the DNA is TGCGCCAGCAGCCAAAACCTCCTTGACAGCCAAGAGACCCAGTACTTC.

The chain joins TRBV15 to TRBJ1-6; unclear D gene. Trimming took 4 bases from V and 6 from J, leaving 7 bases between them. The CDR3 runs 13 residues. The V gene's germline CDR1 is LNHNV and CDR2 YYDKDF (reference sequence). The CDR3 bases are TGTGCCACCAGCAAGGGCAGTAATTCACCCCTCCACTTT. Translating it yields CATSKGSNSPLHF.

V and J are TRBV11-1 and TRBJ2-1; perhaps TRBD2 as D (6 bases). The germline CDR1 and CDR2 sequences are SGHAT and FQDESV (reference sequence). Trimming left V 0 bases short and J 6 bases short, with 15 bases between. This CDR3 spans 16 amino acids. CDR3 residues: CASSLAETSFSNEQFF. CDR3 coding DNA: TGTGCCAGCAGCTTAGCGGAGACTAGTTTTTCCAATGAGCAGTTCTTC. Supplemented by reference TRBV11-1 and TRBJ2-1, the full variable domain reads EAEVAQSPRYKITEKSQAVAFWCDPISGHATLYWYRQILGQGPELLVQFQDESVVDDSQLPKDRFSAERLKGVDSTLKIQPAELGDSAMYLCASSLAETSFSNEQFFGPGTRLTVL.

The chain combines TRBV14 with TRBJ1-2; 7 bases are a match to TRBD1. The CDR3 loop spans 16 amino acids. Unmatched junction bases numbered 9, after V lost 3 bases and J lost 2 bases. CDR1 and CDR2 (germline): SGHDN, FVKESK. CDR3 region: CASSHHTGDSNYGYTF. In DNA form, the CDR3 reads TGTGCCAGCAGCCACCATACGGGGGACAGCAACTATGGCTACACCTTC.

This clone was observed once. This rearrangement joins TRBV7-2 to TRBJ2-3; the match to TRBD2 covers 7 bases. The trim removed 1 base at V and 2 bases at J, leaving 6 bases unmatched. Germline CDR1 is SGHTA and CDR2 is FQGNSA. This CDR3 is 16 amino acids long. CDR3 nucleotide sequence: TGTGCCAGCAGCTTAGGGAAGCGGGGCGACACAGATACGCAGTATTTT. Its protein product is CASSLGKRGDTDTQYF.

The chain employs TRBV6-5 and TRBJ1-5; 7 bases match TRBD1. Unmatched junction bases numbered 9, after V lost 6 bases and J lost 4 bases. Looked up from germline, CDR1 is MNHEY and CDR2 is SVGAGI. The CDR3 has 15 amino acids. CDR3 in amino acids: CASSRTGVPNQPQHF. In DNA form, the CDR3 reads TGTGCCAGCAGCAGAACAGGGGTCCCTAATCAGCCCCAGCATTTT.

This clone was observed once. Written as DNA, the CDR3 is TGCGCCAGCAGCCCTCTCACCGGGGAGCTGTTTTTT. Translation gives CASSPLTGELFF. The J gene is TRBJ2-2, the V gene TRBV5-1; D ambiguous. This CDR3 region has 12 residues. Trimming left V 4 bases short and J 4 bases short, with 5 bases between. Germline V gene lookup returns CDR1 SGHRS and CDR2 YFSETQ.

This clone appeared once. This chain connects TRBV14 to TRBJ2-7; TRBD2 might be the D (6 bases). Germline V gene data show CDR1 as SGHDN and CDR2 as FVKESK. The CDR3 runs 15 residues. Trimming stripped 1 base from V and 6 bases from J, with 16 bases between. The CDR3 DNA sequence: TGTGCCAGCAGCCAAGTAACGGGGGTTAGAGGCGAGCAGTACTTC. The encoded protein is CASSQVTGVRGEQYF.

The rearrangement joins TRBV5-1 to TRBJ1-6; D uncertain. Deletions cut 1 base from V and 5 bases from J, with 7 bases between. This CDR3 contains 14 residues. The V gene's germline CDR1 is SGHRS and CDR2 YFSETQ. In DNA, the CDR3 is TGCGCCAGCAGCTTGACCCAAGATAATTCACCCCTCCACTTT. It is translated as CASSLTQDNSPLHF.

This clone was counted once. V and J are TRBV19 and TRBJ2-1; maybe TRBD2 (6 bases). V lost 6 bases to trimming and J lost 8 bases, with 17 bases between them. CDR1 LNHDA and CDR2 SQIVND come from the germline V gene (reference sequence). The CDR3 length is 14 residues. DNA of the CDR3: TGTGCCAGTAGCCCGGGAGTGCCGGGGGATGAGCAGTTCTTC. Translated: CASSPGVPGDEQFF.

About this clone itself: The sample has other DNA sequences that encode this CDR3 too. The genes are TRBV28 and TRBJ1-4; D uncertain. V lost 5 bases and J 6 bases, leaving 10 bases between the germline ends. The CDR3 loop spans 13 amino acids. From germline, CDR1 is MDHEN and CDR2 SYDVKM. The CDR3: CASSAPGYEKLFF. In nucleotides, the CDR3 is TGTGCCAGCAGTGCTCCGGGGTATGAAAAACTGTTTTTT.

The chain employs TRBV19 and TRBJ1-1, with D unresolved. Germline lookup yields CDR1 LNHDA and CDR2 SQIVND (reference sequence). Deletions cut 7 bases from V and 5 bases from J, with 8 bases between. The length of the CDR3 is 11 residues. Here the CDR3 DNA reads TGTGCCAGTAAGATGGGGACTGAAGCTTTCTTT. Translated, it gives CASKMGTEAFF.

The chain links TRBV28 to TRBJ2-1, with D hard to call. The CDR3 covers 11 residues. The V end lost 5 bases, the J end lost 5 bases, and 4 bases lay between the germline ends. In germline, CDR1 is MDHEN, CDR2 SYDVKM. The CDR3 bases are TGTGCCAGCAGTCGCGACAATGAGCAGTTCTTC. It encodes CASSRDNEQFF.

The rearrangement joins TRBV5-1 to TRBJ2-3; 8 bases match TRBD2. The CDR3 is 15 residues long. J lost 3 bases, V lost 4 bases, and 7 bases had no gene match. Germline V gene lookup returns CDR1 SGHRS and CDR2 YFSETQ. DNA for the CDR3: TGCGCCAGCAGCCCGGGGGGGGGCGCGACAGATACGCAGTATTTT. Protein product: CASSPGGGATDTQYF.

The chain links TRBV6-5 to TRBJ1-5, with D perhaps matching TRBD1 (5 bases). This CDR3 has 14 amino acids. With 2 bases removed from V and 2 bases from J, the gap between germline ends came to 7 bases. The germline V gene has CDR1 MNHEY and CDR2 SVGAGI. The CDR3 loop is CASSYRQRNQPQHF. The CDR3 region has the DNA TGTGCCAGCAGTTACAGACAGCGCAATCAGCCCCAGCATTTT.

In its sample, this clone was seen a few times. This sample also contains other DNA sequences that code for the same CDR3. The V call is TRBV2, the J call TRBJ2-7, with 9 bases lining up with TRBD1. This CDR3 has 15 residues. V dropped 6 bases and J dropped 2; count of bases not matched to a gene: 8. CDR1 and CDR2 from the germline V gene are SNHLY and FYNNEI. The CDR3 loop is CASREGQGKTYEQYF. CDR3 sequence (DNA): TGTGCCAGCAGGGAGGGACAGGGAAAAACCTACGAGCAGTACTTC. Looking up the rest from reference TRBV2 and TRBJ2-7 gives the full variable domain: EPEVTQTPSHQVTQMGQEVILRCVPISNHLYFYWYRQILGQKVEFLVSFYNNEISEKSEIFDDQFSVERPDGSNFTLKIRSTKLEDSAMYFCASREGQGKTYEQYFGPGTRLTVT.

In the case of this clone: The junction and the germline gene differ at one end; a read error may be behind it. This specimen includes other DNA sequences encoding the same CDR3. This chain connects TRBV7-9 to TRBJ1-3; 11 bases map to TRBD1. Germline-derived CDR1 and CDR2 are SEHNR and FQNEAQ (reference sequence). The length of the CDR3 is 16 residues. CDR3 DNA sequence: TGCGCCAGCAGCTTCTCAGGACAGGGGGCACGAAACACCATATATTTT. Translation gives CASSFSGQGARNTIYF.

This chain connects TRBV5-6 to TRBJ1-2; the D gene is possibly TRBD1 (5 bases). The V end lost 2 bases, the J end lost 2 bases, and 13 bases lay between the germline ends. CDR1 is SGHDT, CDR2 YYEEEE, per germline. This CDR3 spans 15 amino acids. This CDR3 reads CASSFWGRTNYGYTF. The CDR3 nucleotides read TGTGCCAGCAGCTTCTGGGGACGCACGAACTATGGCTACACCTTC.

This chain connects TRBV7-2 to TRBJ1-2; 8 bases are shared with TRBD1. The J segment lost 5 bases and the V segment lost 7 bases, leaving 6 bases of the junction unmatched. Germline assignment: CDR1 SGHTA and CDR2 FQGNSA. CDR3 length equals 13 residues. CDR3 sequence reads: CASTTGGTYGYTF. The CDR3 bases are TGTGCCAGCACAACAGGGGGGACTTATGGCTACACCTTC.

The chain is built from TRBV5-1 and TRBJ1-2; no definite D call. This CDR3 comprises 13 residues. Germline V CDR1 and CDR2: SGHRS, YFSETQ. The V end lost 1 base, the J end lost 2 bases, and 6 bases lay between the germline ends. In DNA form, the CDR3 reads TGCGCCAGCAGCTTGATCGACAACTATGGCTACACCTTC. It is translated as CASSLIDNYGYTF.

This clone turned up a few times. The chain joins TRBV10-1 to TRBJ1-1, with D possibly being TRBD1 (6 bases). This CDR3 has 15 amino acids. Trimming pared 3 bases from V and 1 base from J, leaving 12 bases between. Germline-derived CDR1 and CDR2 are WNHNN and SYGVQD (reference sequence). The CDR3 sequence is CASSDSTGRNTEAFF. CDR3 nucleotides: TGCGCCAGCAGTGATTCCACAGGGCGGAACACTGAAGCTTTCTTT.

The CDR3 coding sequence is TGTGCCAGTGGACAGGGGACGCGGGGTGGCTACACCTTC. Encoded protein: CASGQGTRGGYTF. This chain links TRBV19 with TRBJ1-2; 9 nucleotides agree with TRBD1. With V trimmed by 8 bases and J by 7 bases, 8 bases remained unmatched. Germline assignment: CDR1 LNHDA and CDR2 SQIVND (reference sequence). The CDR3 runs to 13 residues.

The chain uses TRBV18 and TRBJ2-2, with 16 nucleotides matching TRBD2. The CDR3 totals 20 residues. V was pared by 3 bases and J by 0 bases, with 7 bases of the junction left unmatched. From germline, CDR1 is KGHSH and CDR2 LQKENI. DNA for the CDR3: TGTGCCAGCTCACCCAGGGGACTAGCGGGAGGGCCTGCGAACACCGGGGAGCTGTTTTTT. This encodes CASSPRGLAGGPANTGELFF. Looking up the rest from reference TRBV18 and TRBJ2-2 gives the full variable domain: NAGVMQNPRHLVRRRGQEARLRCSPMKGHSHVYWYRQLPEEGLKFMVYLQKENIIDESGMPKERFSAEFPKEGPSILRIQQVVRGDSAAYFCASSPRGLAGGPANTGELFFGEGSRLTVL.

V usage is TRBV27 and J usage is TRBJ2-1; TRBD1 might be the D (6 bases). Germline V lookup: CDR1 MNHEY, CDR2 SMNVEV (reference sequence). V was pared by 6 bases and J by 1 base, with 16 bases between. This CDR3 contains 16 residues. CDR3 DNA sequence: TGTGCCAGCAGCCCGGGTGGTACAGGGTCCTACAATGAGCAGTTCTTC. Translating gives CASSPGGTGSYNEQFF.

CDR3: CASSPPGKYNEQFF. CDR3 coding DNA: TGTGCCAGCAGTCCCCCCGGGAAGTACAATGAGCAGTTCTTC. The chain carries TRBV27 and TRBJ2-1; a possible D gene is TRBD2 (5 bases). V lost 5 bases to trimming and J lost 4 bases, with 12 bases between them. The germline V gene has CDR1 MNHEY and CDR2 SMNVEV (reference sequence). CDR3 length: 14 amino acids.

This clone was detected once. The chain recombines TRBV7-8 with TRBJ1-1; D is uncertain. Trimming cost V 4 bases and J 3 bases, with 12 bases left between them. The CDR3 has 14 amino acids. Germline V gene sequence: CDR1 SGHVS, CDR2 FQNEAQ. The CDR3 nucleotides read TGTGCCAGCAGCTCGAGGACCCTCCACACTGAAGCTTTCTTT. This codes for CASSSRTLHTEAFF.

The CDR3 protein is CASSSDRPNYGYTF. The DNA of the CDR3 is TGTGCCAGCAGCTCGGACAGGCCTAACTATGGCTACACCTTC. The V and J genes are TRBV7-9 and TRBJ1-2; 7 bases are a match to TRBD1. The CDR3 totals 14 residues. CDR1 is SEHNR and CDR2 is FQNEAQ in the germline V gene (reference sequence). The V and J ends lost 4 bases and 0 bases, in that order; junction bases with no gene match: 2.